This paragraph covers one TCR beta chain sequence. Some clones are missing from TCRdb's copy, which holds only in-frame ones; the method was immunoSEQ multiplex PCR. This table has some 140,000 clones, 80% to 95% appearing once. The sample comes from a study of control samples from healthy donors and cancer patients. V lost 2 bases, J lost 0 bases, and 11 bases lay in between. This CDR3 region has 16 residues. The germline CDR1 and CDR2 sequences are MNHNS and SASEGT. This TCR derives from a man aged 25-45 years in good health. The gene calls are TRBV6-1 and TRBJ1-3, with unresolved D. Source material: blood. The CDR3 DNA reads as TGTGCCAGCAGTGAACGCAAGGACTACTCTGGAAACACCATATATTTT. Its translation is CASSERKDYSGNTIYF.